The 21 T cell receptor beta chains given below trace back to one sample, sequenced in a study of T cells in Graves' hyperthyroidism and ophthalmopathy. TCR beta CDR3 sequences were amplified from RNA transcripts. HTBI primers drove first-round RT-PCR of the TCR CDR3. Each CDR3 protein is one row after TCRdb ran MiXCR on the multiplex PCR reads. Of hundreds of thousands of distinct CDR3 sequences detected, roughly 46% appear once; the ten largest clones hold about 7.9%. The sample was peripheral blood or thyroid tissue (not recorded which). These receptors all come from a young woman with Graves' hyperthyroidism.

The rearrangement joins TRBV20-1 to TRBJ1-1; D unresolved. The V and J ends lost 0 bases and 9 bases respectively, with 11 bases between them. The CDR3 runs 12 residues. Germline V gene data show CDR1 as DFQATT and CDR2 as SNEGSKA (reference sequence). In DNA form, the CDR3 reads TGCAGTGCTAGAGATTCGGCGGGAAAAGCTTTCTTT. As protein: CSARDSAGKAFF.

This chain uses TRBV9 with TRBJ1-5; TRBD1 might be the D (5 bases). Germline V gene data show CDR1 as SGDLS and CDR2 as YYNGEE. The CDR3 has 14 amino acids. Trimming left V 5 bases short and J 3 bases short, with 12 bases between. Here the CDR3 DNA reads TGTGCCAGCAGTCCCGGGACCCCCAATCAGCCCCAGCATTTT. Translated: CASSPGTPNQPQHF.

The chain uses TRBV9 and TRBJ2-7; unclear D gene. CDR3 size: 15 residues. Trimming removed 4 bases at V and 0 bases at J, with 14 bases between. The germline CDR1 and CDR2 sequences are SGDLS and YYNGEE. The CDR3 region has the DNA TGTGCCAGCAGCCAATCCACTACAAGCTCCTACGAGCAGTACTTC. As protein: CASSQSTTSSYEQYF.

This clonotype was seen a few times. This chain uses TRBV20-1 with TRBJ1-2, with 8 bases lining up with TRBD1. The CDR3 contains 12 residues. The ends lost 5 bases at V and 3 bases at J; junction bases unmatched: 2. Germline V gene sequence: CDR1 DFQATT, CDR2 SNEGSKA (reference sequence). The chain's CDR3 is CSASTGDYGYTF. CDR3 nucleotides: TGCAGTGCTTCGACAGGGGACTATGGCTACACCTTC.

There are many counts of this clonotype. The J gene is TRBJ2-7, the V gene TRBV10-3, with 10 bases fitting TRBD2. The V gene's germline CDR1 is ENHRY and CDR2 SYGVKD. The CDR3 runs 15 residues. The junction had 5 bases not matched to a gene; V was cut back by 2 bases and J by 4 bases. The CDR3 region has the DNA TGTGCCATCAGTGAGACCGGGACTAGCGCTTACGAGCAGTACTTC. This encodes CAISETGTSAYEQYF.

As to this clonotype: Just one base apart from a much larger clone, this may be a read error. The chain couples TRBV2 to TRBJ2-7, with a tentative D call TRBD2 (6 bases). CDR1 is SNHLY, CDR2 FYNNEI, per germline. The CDR3 covers 14 residues. V lost 1 base and J lost 6, with 13 bases in between. CDR3 DNA: TGTGCCAGCAGTGAAGGTGGGAGGCTAGGCGAGCAGTACTTC. Translation gives CASSEGGRLGEQYF.

Regarding this clonotype: Likely a read error: the CDR3 ends without its conserved phenylalanine or tryptophan. Because the CDR3's place on the DNA is in doubt, the DNA is left out and the CDR3 is given as listed by TCRdb. CDR3 amino acids: CASSLAEGQEHRGAVV. The chain has TRBV7-8 and TRBJ2-2; TRBD1 is the table's D call and was not checked against the DNA. The germline gives CDR1 SGHVS, CDR2 FQNEAQ. The CDR3 is 16 amino acids long, termini counted.

The V and J genes are TRBV7-2 and TRBJ2-7; no definite D call. The closer fit of TRBJ2-1 to the DNA end suggests the J call may be wrong. The germline V gene has CDR1 SGHTA and CDR2 FQGNSA. CDR3 size: 12 residues. In DNA form, the CDR3 reads TGTGCCAGCAGCTTAGGCCTCAATGAGCAGTTCTTC. Its translation is CASSLGLNEQFF.

The genes are TRBV5-1 and TRBJ1-2, with D possibly TRBD1 on 6 matching bases. The CDR3 has 15 amino acids. V was pared by 1 base and J by 4 bases, with 14 bases between. CDR1 is SGHRS, CDR2 YFSETQ, per germline. The CDR3, as DNA: TGCGCCAGCAGCTTGTCCGCAGGGGAATTCTATGGCTACACCTTC. This translates into CASSLSAGEFYGYTF.

V gene TRBV7-2 combines with J gene TRBJ2-5; D is uncertain. V lost 3 bases and J 2 bases, leaving 19 bases between the germline ends. This CDR3 has 17 amino acids. Germline V gives CDR1 SGHTA, CDR2 FQGNSA. Here the CDR3 DNA reads TGTGCCAGCAGCTTCAGCCCCCCCGGCAGTCCACAAGAGACCCAGTACTTC. This gives the protein CASSFSPPGSPQETQYF.

This clonotype appeared a single time. This chain links TRBV24-1 with TRBJ2-7; no clear D gene. Per germline, CDR1 KGHDR and CDR2 SFDVKD. The CDR3 sequence is 12 residues long. Trimming took 5 bases from V and 7 from J, leaving 11 bases between them. As DNA, the CDR3 is TGTGCCACCAGTGTATGGGCCGGGGAGCAGTACTTC. Residues: CATSVWAGEQYF.

The rearrangement links TRBV12-3 or TRBV12-4 to TRBJ2-5; 8 bases map to TRBD1. The CDR3 totals 16 residues. J lost 4 bases, V lost 3 bases, and 10 bases had no gene match. CDR3 protein: CASSFGQGSGRETQYF. CDR3 DNA: TGTGCCAGCAGTTTCGGACAGGGTTCGGGCCGAGAGACCCAGTACTTC.

The J gene is TRBJ2-7, the V gene TRBV7-2, with 12 bases fitting TRBD2. V lost 4 bases, J lost 5 bases, and 0 bases stayed unmatched. The CDR3 has 13 amino acids. Germline V lookup: CDR1 SGHTA, CDR2 FQGNSA. CDR3 loop: CASSSSGRDEQYF. As DNA, the CDR3 is TGTGCCAGCAGCTCTAGCGGGAGGGACGAGCAGTACTTC.

This clonotype appeared many times. The chain combines TRBV2 with TRBJ1-2; no reliable D call. The germline V gene encodes CDR1 SNHLY and CDR2 FYNNEI. CDR3 length: 12 amino acids. The germline V and J ends were trimmed by 6 bases and 12 bases, with 17 bases remaining between them. The CDR3 protein is CASSLVGSLDTF. In nucleotides, the CDR3 is TGTGCCAGCAGCTTAGTTGGCTCCCTGGACACCTTC.

V usage is TRBV14 and J usage is TRBJ1-1, with a weak D call TRBD1 (5 bases). V shed 5 bases and J shed 4 bases, with 17 bases lying between them. The CDR3 is 15 residues long. From germline, CDR1 is SGHDN and CDR2 FVKESK. The CDR3 sequence is CASSKLQARVTEAFF. CDR3 DNA sequence: TGTGCCAGCAGCAAACTACAGGCCAGGGTCACTGAAGCTTTCTTT. Based on the CDR3 plus reference TRBV14 and TRBJ1-1, the full variable domain is EAGVTQFPSHSVIEKGQTVTLRCDPISGHDNLYWYRRVMGKEIKFLLHFVKESKQDESGMPNNRFLAERTGGTYSTLKVQPAELEDSGVYFCASSKLQARVTEAFFGQGTRLTVV.

This clonotype was detected ten times or more. This chain's CDR3 is CSVTTRDSQETQYF. In nucleotides, the CDR3 is TGCAGCGTTACTACACGCGACAGCCAAGAGACCCAGTACTTC. This chain uses TRBV29-1 with TRBJ2-5; weak D call: TRBD1 (5 bases). V was clipped by 5 bases and J by 1 base, with 14 bases between them. The CDR3 has 14 amino acids. In germline, CDR1 is SQVTM, CDR2 ANQGSEA.

This clonotype has at least ten counts. J is TRBJ2-5 and V is TRBV2; 7 nucleotides align to TRBD1. Germline CDR1 reads SNHLY; CDR2 reads FYNNEI. The junction had 4 bases not matched to a gene; V was cut back by 5 bases and J by 4 bases. The CDR3 is 13 amino acids. The CDR3 loop is CASSSSGGETQYF. The CDR3 nucleotides read TGTGCCAGCAGTTCCTCAGGGGGAGAGACCCAGTACTTC.

This clonotype was detected a few times. CDR3 sequence (DNA): TGTGCCAGCAGCGTAGAAGGACTGAAGAGACAAGAGACCCAGTACTTC. Encoded protein: CASSVEGLKRQETQYF. This chain joins TRBV9 and TRBJ2-5, with TRBD2 as a possible D gene (5 bases). The CDR3 is 16 residues long. The V gene lost 0 bases and the J gene lost 2 bases, with 14 bases spanning the gap. Looked up from germline, CDR1 is SGDLS and CDR2 is YYNGEE.

This clonotype was observed a single time. At one end, the junction sequence differs from germline, possibly due to a read error. The chain has TRBV24-1 and TRBJ1-6; 8 bases line up with TRBD1. Germline loops: CDR1 KGHDR, CDR2 SFDVKD. The CDR3 covers 13 residues. CDR3 in amino acids: CATRGLGNSPLHF. DNA for the CDR3: TGTGCAACCAGGGGGCTGGGTAATTCACCCCTCCACTTT.

This clonotype appeared once. The CDR3, as DNA: TGTGCCAGCAGAGACCGGGACAGTATCACTGAAGCTTTCTTT. Protein: CASRDRDSITEAFF. The rearrangement uses TRBV25-1 and TRBJ1-1; 7 bases line up with TRBD1. Germline V gene sequence: CDR1 MGHDK, CDR2 SYGVNS. V lost 6 bases and J lost 4; bases outside the gene matches: 8. This CDR3 spans 14 amino acids.

The rearrangement joins TRBV7-3 to TRBJ1-4; D possibly corresponds to TRBD1 (5 bases). The CDR3 consists of 16 residues. CDR1 and CDR2 (germline): SGHTA, FQGTGA. CDR3 in amino acids: CAREPGGSITNEKLFF. Here the CDR3 DNA reads TGTGCTAGAGAGCCCGGGGGGTCGATCACTAATGAAAAACTGTTTTTT.